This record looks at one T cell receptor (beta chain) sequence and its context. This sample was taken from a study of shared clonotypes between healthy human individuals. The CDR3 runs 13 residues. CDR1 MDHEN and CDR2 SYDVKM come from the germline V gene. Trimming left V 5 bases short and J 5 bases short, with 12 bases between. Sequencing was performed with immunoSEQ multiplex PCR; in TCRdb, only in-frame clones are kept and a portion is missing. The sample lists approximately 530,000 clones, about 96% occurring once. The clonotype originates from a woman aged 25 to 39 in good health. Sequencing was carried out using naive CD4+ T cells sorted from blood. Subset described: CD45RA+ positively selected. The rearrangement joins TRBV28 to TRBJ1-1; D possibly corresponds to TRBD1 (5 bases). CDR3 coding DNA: TGTGCCAGCAGTCAAGGTGGGGGGACTGAAGCTTTCTTT. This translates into CASSQGGGTEAFF.